The source of this T cell receptor beta chain is a study of T cell responses to AZD1222 COVID-19 vaccine. The repertoire was sequenced with immunoSEQ multiplex PCR; TCRdb's copy has only in-frame clones and lacks some. This table has about 88,000 clones, 92% appearing once. The study, taken as a whole, reports: Repertoires were obtained only post-peak T cell response.

Concerning this clone itself: The target antigen is unknown.

Deletions cut 5 bases from V and 2 bases from J, with 13 bases between. This CDR3 has 15 amino acids. Germline V gives CDR1 MNHEY, CDR2 SVGEGT. The input for sequencing was peripheral blood, taken on day 0 of AZD1222 vaccination. This chain links TRBV6-2 or TRBV6-3 with TRBJ1-3, with no clear D. The sequence was obtained from an adult in good health. CDR3 loop: CASSRPPATGNTIYF. DNA of the CDR3: TGTGCCAGCAGTCGTCCCCCTGCCACTGGAAACACCATATATTTT.